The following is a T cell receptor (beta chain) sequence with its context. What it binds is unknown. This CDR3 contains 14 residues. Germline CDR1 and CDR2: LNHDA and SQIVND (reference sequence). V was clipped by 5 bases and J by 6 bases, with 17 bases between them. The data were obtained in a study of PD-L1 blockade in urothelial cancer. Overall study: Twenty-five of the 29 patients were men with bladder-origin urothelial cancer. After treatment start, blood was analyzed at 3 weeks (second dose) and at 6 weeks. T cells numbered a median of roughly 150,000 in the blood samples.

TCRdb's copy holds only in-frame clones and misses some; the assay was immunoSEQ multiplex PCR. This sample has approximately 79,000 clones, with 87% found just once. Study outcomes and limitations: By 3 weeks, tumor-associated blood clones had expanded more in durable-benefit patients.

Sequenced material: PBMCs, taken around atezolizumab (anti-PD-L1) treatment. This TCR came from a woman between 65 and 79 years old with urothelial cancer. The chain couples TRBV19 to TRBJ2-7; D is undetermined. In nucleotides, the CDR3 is TGTGCCAGTAGTGCCGCCCCAGGTGGTGGCGAGCAGTACTTC. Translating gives CASSAAPGGGEQYF.